The T cell receptor (beta chain) described here comes from a study of blood T cell repertoires in COVID-19. Study-wide context: The United States, Italy and Spain provided the acute and convalescent COVID-19 samples.

V shed 4 bases, J shed 7 bases, and the junction held 6 bases outside the gene matches. Germline V gene sequence: CDR1 KGHDR, CDR2 SFDVKD. The CDR3 covers 16 residues. All recovered Cohort 3 donors got two negative PCRs, got clearance, or saw symptom resolution. This clone was observed a single time. Per the original methods: Estimation of nucleated cell counts relied on the amplification of reference gene primers. Some clones are missing from TCRdb's copy, which holds only in-frame ones; the method was immunoSEQ multiplex PCR. V, J and clone size were drawn from that table, and D and trimming were deduced from the DNA. The sample consists of about 280,000 clones, approximately 88% of them appearing once.

The chain couples TRBV24-1 to TRBJ2-3; 14 bases align to TRBD2. The sequencing input was PBMCs or T cells enriched from blood (not recorded which). The clonotype originates from a woman aged 40 to 50 who had recovered from COVID-19. CDR3 coding DNA: TGTGCCACCAGTGACCCCGGGACTAGCGGGAGAAATACGCAGTATTTT. Translating it yields CATSDPGTSGRNTQYF.